The next 25 T cell receptor beta chains were all read from a single sample in a study of vaccination and CD4 T cells after COVID-19. Antigens of these TCRs are unknown. Cultured CD4+ T-cell DNA underwent Oncomine TCR Beta short-read sequencing. One entry per CDR3 protein results from TCRdb running MiXCR on the PCR reads. Counted here are about 13,000 distinct CDR3 sequences, approximately 40% occurring once; the ten biggest clones make up roughly 14%. Described treatment: approximately nine-day PBMC culture with coronavirus spike peptide pools or control peptides (ViraFEST assay). Sequenced material: CD4+ T cells from blood, cultured in vitro. All receptors come from a human donor who had recovered from COVID-19.

This chain connects TRBV18 to TRBJ2-5; tentative D call: TRBD2 (7 bases). This CDR3 is built from 15 residues. Germline assignment: CDR1 KGHSH and CDR2 LQKENI. The germline V and J ends were trimmed by 3 bases and 1 base, with 12 bases remaining between them. CDR3 in DNA: TGTGCCAGCTCACCGGGCGGGGGCTTCCAAGAGACCCAGTACTTC. Amino acid sequence: CASSPGGGFQETQYF.

This clonotype was counted only a few times. The chain links TRBV20-1 to TRBJ2-5; TRBD1 is a possible D gene (6 bases). Germline V gene data show CDR1 as DFQATT and CDR2 as SNEGSKA (reference sequence). V dropped 6 bases and J dropped 6 bases, with 23 bases sitting between them. The length of the CDR3 is 15 residues. DNA for the CDR3: TGCAGTGCACACGCGCTGGGGTCTTGGGGGCAGACCCAGTACTTC. Amino acids: CSAHALGSWGQTQYF.

The rearrangement joins TRBV4-3 to TRBJ2-7, with 9 bases fitting TRBD2. Germline CDR1 LGHNA, CDR2 YSLEER. Germline trimming cut 4 bases from V and 3 bases from J; bases unmatched to any gene: 7. The CDR3 is made up of 15 amino acids. CDR3: CASSPWAGGYYEQYF. CDR3 in DNA: TGCGCCAGCAGCCCCTGGGCGGGGGGGTACTACGAGCAGTACTTC.

The rearrangement joins TRBV27 to TRBJ2-2; D is possibly TRBD1 (6 bases). CDR1 and CDR2 (germline): MNHEY, SMNVEV (reference sequence). CDR3 length equals 14 residues. The V end was cut by 8 bases, the J end by 0 bases, with 10 bases between. CDR3 sequence reads: CASRRTANTGELFF. CDR3 coding DNA: TGTGCCAGCCGACGGACAGCGAACACCGGGGAGCTGTTTTTT.

In its sample, this clonotype was seen a few times. The J gene is TRBJ1-3, the V gene TRBV6-1; 8 bases match TRBD1. V shed 1 base and J 4 bases; nucleotides not matched to a gene: 3. The CDR3 is made up of 15 amino acids. Germline V gene sequence: CDR1 MNHNS, CDR2 SASEGT. CDR3 amino acids: CASSEGPGGGNTIYF. CDR3 bases: TGTGCCAGCAGTGAAGGTCCAGGGGGCGGAAACACCATATATTTT.

J is TRBJ2-7 and V is TRBV10-3, with TRBD1 as a possible D gene (6 bases). In germline, CDR1 is ENHRY, CDR2 SYGVKD. There are 16 residues in the CDR3. V lost 4 bases, J lost 0 bases, and 16 bases lay in between. The CDR3 sequence: CAISVGDMISSYEQYF. The DNA of the CDR3 is TGTGCCATCAGTGTAGGGGACATGATCTCCTCCTACGAGCAGTACTTC.

The V call is TRBV4-1, the J call TRBJ1-3; D unresolved. V shed 0 bases and J shed 8 bases, with 14 bases lying between them. Germline assignment: CDR1 MGHRA and CDR2 YSYEKL. This CDR3 spans 15 amino acids. The CDR3 DNA reads as TGCGCCAGCAGCCAAGACTCCCGGGGTCGAGACACCATATATTTT. Its protein is CASSQDSRGRDTIYF.

This clonotype was counted only a few times. The chain uses TRBV9 and TRBJ1-1; D not resolved. Germline CDR1 SGDLS, CDR2 YYNGEE. CDR3 length: 15 amino acids. V was cut by 0 bases and J by 3 bases, with 12 bases left in between. The CDR3 nucleotides are TGTGCCAGCAGCGTAGGAGATCATGTACACACTGAAGCTTTCTTT. It yields the protein CASSVGDHVHTEAFF.

This clonotype was found a few times. The CDR3 sequence is CASSEGRDYEQYF. The CDR3 bases are TGTGCCAGCAGTGAAGGAAGGGACTACGAGCAGTACTTC. This chain connects TRBV6-1 to TRBJ2-7, with no clear D. The CDR3 is made up of 13 amino acids. V gave up 1 base and J gave up 3 bases, with 7 bases separating them. Germline V CDR1 and CDR2: MNHNS, SASEGT.

V and J are TRBV6-1 and TRBJ1-1; TRBD1 is a possible D gene (5 bases). Per germline, CDR1 MNHNS and CDR2 SASEGT. This CDR3 region has 14 residues. Trimming cost V 5 bases and J 8 bases, with 18 bases left between them. The CDR3: CASSTDIWTTEAFF. The CDR3 coding sequence is TGTGCCAGCAGTACGGACATCTGGACCACAGAAGCTTTCTTT.

As regards this clonotype: At one end the junction does not follow the germline gene, possibly because of a read error. This rearrangement joins TRBV6-1 to TRBJ1-2; no firm D call. The germline gives CDR1 MNHNS, CDR2 SASEGT. The CDR3 consists of 15 residues. The CDR3 region is CASSDKGRTNYDYTF. The CDR3 DNA follows: TGTGCCAGCAGTGATAAGGGCAGGACTAACTATGACTACACCTTC.

The genes are TRBV18 and TRBJ1-3; possibly TRBD1 for D (5 bases). V was trimmed by 3 bases and J by 4 bases, leaving 7 bases between them. CDR3 length: 13 residues. Germline CDR1 reads KGHSH; CDR2 reads LQKENI. The CDR3 DNA follows: TGTGCCAGCTCACCCGGGGCCGGAAACACCATATATTTT. Its protein is CASSPGAGNTIYF.

Details on this clonotype: An end of the junction differs from the germline gene, which may be a read error. The genes are TRBV3-1 and TRBJ1-1; D not certain. The CDR3 runs to 12 residues. Germline V gives CDR1 LGHDT, CDR2 YNNKEL (reference sequence). The CDR3 protein is CASSSGPFEAFF. As DNA, the CDR3 is TGCGCCAGCAGCTCCGGGCCATTTGAAGCTTTCTTT.

This clonotype turned up a few times. CDR3 in DNA: TGTGCCAGCAGTCACAAGAGCTCCTACGAGCAGTACTTC. Its protein is CASSHKSSYEQYF. V gene TRBV27 combines with J gene TRBJ2-7; no firm D call. The germline gives CDR1 MNHEY, CDR2 SMNVEV (reference sequence). The CDR3 spans 13 residues. Trimming shortened V by 5 bases and J by 0 bases, and 8 bases separated the two germline ends.

This clonotype was seen a handful of times. The rearrangement uses TRBV12-3 or TRBV12-4 and TRBJ1-1, with D perhaps matching TRBD1 (6 bases). The CDR3 runs to 14 residues. Deletions cut 5 bases from V and 1 base from J, with 11 bases between. Written as DNA, the CDR3 is TGTGCCAGCAGTACAACAGGGAGGAACACTGAAGCTTTCTTT. As protein: CASSTTGRNTEAFF.

This clonotype was found a few times. V and J are TRBV6-2 or TRBV6-3 and TRBJ1-5, with D tentatively TRBD1 (5 bases). CDR1 MNHEY and CDR2 SVGEGT come from the germline V gene. The germline V and J ends were trimmed by 2 bases and 6 bases, with 20 bases remaining between them. This CDR3 spans 17 amino acids. CDR3: CASSYTRDRSGGQPQHF. CDR3 DNA: TGTGCCAGCAGTTACACCCGGGACCGAAGTGGGGGTCAGCCCCAGCATTTT.

The chain employs TRBV6-1 and TRBJ1-3, with unresolved D. Trimming took off 5 bases at V and 0 bases at J, with 11 bases between the two ends. This CDR3 has 15 amino acids. Germline V CDR1 and CDR2: MNHNS, SASEGT. CDR3 protein: CASSPRGYSGNTIYF. DNA of the CDR3: TGTGCCAGCAGTCCTCGAGGCTACTCTGGAAACACCATATATTTT.

The genes are TRBV9 and TRBJ1-2, with TRBD1 identical over 8 bases. In germline, CDR1 is SGDLS, CDR2 YYNGEE. The CDR3 runs 16 residues. V dropped 1 base and J dropped 3; count of bases not matched to a gene: 8. The DNA of the CDR3 is TGTGCCAGCAGCGTACCATCGACAGGGGTTGACTATGGCTACACCTTC. Translation gives CASSVPSTGVDYGYTF.

The chain is built from TRBV2 and TRBJ2-5; D gene unclear. The germline V and J ends were trimmed by 4 bases and 4 bases, with 10 bases remaining between them. Germline CDR1 reads SNHLY; CDR2 reads FYNNEI. The CDR3 is made up of 13 amino acids. CDR3 in DNA: TGTGCCAGCAGTGTGAACGACGGAGAGACCCAGTACTTC. Translation gives CASSVNDGETQYF.

This clonotype has a single count. The rearrangement uses TRBV20-1 and TRBJ2-3; the D is unclear. The length of the CDR3 is 13 residues. Trimming removed 1 base from V and 4 bases from J, with 9 bases in between. Looked up from germline, CDR1 is DFQATT and CDR2 is SNEGSKA (reference sequence). The CDR3 is CSARVGEADTQYF. In DNA form, the CDR3 reads TGCAGTGCTAGAGTTGGCGAGGCAGATACGCAGTATTTT.

This clonotype was detected only a few times. The gene calls are TRBV7-9 and TRBJ1-2; D call uncertain. The germline V gene encodes CDR1 SEHNR and CDR2 FQNEAQ (reference sequence). The CDR3 sequence is 15 residues long. V shed 5 bases and J shed 8 bases, with 21 bases lying between them. The CDR3 DNA reads as TGTGCCAGCAGCAGGGCCTTCCCACAGCCGGGGGGCTACACCTTC. This codes for CASSRAFPQPGGYTF.

The chain employs TRBV12-3 or TRBV12-4 and TRBJ2-3, with 11 nucleotides matching TRBD2. The length of the CDR3 is 17 residues. V shed 4 bases and J 4 bases; nucleotides not matched to a gene: 10. The CDR3 spells CASSSSGGHEEPDTQYF. The DNA of the CDR3 is TGTGCCAGCAGTTCTAGCGGGGGGCATGAGGAGCCAGATACGCAGTATTTT.

CDR3 loop: CASSYTLTGAYEQYF. The CDR3 DNA reads as TGTGCCAGCAGTTATACACTGACAGGAGCCTACGAGCAGTACTTC. The chain employs TRBV6-2 or TRBV6-3 and TRBJ2-7, with a tentative D call TRBD1 (6 bases). CDR3 size: 15 residues. V was shortened by 3 bases and J by 2 bases, with 14 bases between the two germline ends. Germline-derived CDR1 and CDR2 are MNHEY and SVGEGT.

The chain couples TRBV19 to TRBJ2-3; D remains ambiguous. This CDR3 is built from 12 residues. With 6 bases removed from V and 0 bases from J, the gap between germline ends came to 4 bases. The germline V gene encodes CDR1 LNHDA and CDR2 SQIVND (reference sequence). The CDR3 sequence: CASRASTDTQYF. The DNA of the CDR3 is TGTGCCAGTAGGGCTAGCACAGATACGCAGTATTTT.

The CDR3 spells CAISELAGGTYNEQFF. CDR3 sequence (DNA): TGTGCCATCAGTGAATTGGCGGGGGGGACCTACAATGAGCAGTTCTTC. The V call is TRBV10-3, the J call TRBJ2-1, with 9 bases fitting TRBD2. This CDR3 is built from 16 residues. Trimming cost V 3 bases and J 2 bases; bases outside gene matches: 5. The germline gives CDR1 ENHRY, CDR2 SYGVKD.